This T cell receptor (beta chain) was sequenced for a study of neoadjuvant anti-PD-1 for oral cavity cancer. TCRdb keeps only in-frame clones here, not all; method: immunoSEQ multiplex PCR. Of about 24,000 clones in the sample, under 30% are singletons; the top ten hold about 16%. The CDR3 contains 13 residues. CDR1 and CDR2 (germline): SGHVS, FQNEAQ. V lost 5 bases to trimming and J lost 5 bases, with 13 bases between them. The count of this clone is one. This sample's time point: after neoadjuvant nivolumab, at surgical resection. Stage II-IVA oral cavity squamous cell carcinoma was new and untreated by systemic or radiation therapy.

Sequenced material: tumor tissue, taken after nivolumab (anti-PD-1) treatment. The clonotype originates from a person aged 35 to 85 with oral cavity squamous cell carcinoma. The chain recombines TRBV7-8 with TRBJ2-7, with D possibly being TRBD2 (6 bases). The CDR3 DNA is TGTGCCAGCAGCAACAACCCGGGGGACGAGCAGTACTTC. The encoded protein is CASSNNPGDEQYF.